This entry lists 20 T cell receptor beta chains sequenced from one sample in a study of blood T cell repertoires in COVID-19. Sequencing was performed with immunoSEQ multiplex PCR; in TCRdb, only in-frame clones are kept and a portion is missing. The sample yields about 140,000 clones, about 86% seen once. Material for sequencing was peripheral blood. Source of these receptors: a woman aged 55-70 years with acute or convalescent COVID-19.

This chain links TRBV15 with TRBJ1-2; D unresolved. Trimming removed 2 bases at V and 4 bases at J, with 11 bases between. The CDR3 consists of 14 residues. The germline CDR1 and CDR2 sequences are LNHNV and YYDKDF (reference sequence). As DNA, the CDR3 is TGTGCCACCAGCAGAAACCGGGGTTCCTATGGCTACACCTTC. It encodes CATSRNRGSYGYTF.

The chain has TRBV7-8 and TRBJ2-7; D gene uncertain. The CDR3 has 13 residues. The germline gives CDR1 SGHVS, CDR2 FQNEAQ. Trimming took off 0 bases at V and 4 bases at J, with 7 bases between the two ends. The CDR3 DNA sequence: TGTGCCAGCAGCTTAGCGAGCTTGTACGAGCAGTACTTC. Translating gives CASSLASLYEQYF.

The chain links TRBV5-1 to TRBJ2-1, with 9 bases fitting TRBD1. CDR1 SGHRS and CDR2 YFSETQ come from the germline V gene. The CDR3 is 14 amino acids. The ends lost 6 bases at V and 7 bases at J; junction bases unmatched: 8. CDR3 sequence: CASTGTGYGNEQFF. The CDR3 DNA reads TGCGCCAGCACGGGGACAGGGTACGGGAATGAGCAGTTCTTC.

The chain couples TRBV5-1 to TRBJ2-7, with 7 positions matching TRBD1. This CDR3 region has 13 residues. V was pared by 4 bases and J by 5 bases, with 6 bases of the junction left unmatched. The V gene's germline CDR1 is SGHRS and CDR2 YFSETQ. In DNA form, the CDR3 reads TGCGCCAGCAGCCGGACAGGTACTCACGAGCAGTACTTC. As protein: CASSRTGTHEQYF. Full variable domain (missing parts from reference TRBV5-1 and TRBJ2-7): KAGVTQTPRYLIKTRGQQVTLSCSPISGHRSVSWYQQTPGQGLQFLFEYFSETQRNKGNFPGRFSGRQFSNSRSEMNVSTLELGDSALYLCASSRTGTHEQYFGPGTRLTVT.

This clone was seen only once. The chain recombines TRBV19 with TRBJ2-6; 9 nucleotides agree with TRBD1. V trimming: 5 bases; J trimming: 0 bases; junction bases outside the gene matches: 8. The germline gives CDR1 LNHDA, CDR2 SQIVND (reference sequence). The length of the CDR3 is 18 residues. The DNA for the CDR3 is TGTGCCAGTAGTTTACCACAGGGGGCGTACTCTGGGGCCAACGTCCTGACTTTC. Amino acids: CASSLPQGAYSGANVLTF. The variable domain in full, with the rest retrieved from reference TRBV19 and TRBJ2-6, is DGGITQSPKYLFRKEGQNVTLSCEQNLNHDAMYWYRQDPGQGLRLIYYSQIVNDFQKGDIAEGYSVSREKKESFPLTVTSAQKNPTAFYLCASSLPQGAYSGANVLTFGAGSRLTVL.

This clone was recorded only once. V usage is TRBV6-5 and J usage is TRBJ1-2, with a possible D match to TRBD1 (6 bases). Trimming stripped 4 bases from V and 0 bases from J, with 15 bases between. This CDR3 contains 16 residues. Germline CDR1 and CDR2: MNHEY and SVGAGI. The CDR3 DNA reads as TGTGCCAGCAGTTCCTCAGACCGGACAGCTAACTATGGCTACACCTTC. Protein product: CASSSSDRTANYGYTF.

The chain has TRBV5-6 and TRBJ1-4; 10 positions match TRBD1. V shed 6 bases and J 8 bases; nucleotides not matched to a gene: 10. This CDR3 spans 15 amino acids. Germline values: CDR1 SGHDT, CDR2 YYEEEE. CDR3 in amino acids: CASIVTGGSSEKLFF. The CDR3 DNA reads TGTGCCAGCATAGTGACAGGGGGCTCTTCGGAAAAACTGTTTTTT. The full variable domain, its missing parts supplied by reference TRBV5-6 and TRBJ1-4, is DAGVTQSPTHLIKTRGQQVTLRCSPKSGHDTVSWYQQALGQGPQFIFQYYEEEERQRGNFPDRFSGHQFPNYSSELNVNALLLGDSALYLCASIVTGGSSEKLFFGSGTQLSVL.

Regarding this clone: Other DNA variants within this sample encode the same CDR3. The chain carries TRBV6-5 and TRBJ1-2, with D unclear. The CDR3 loop spans 11 amino acids. Trimming stripped 4 bases from V and 5 bases from J, with 5 bases between. Germline assignment: CDR1 MNHEY and CDR2 SVGAGI. DNA of the CDR3: TGTGCCAGCAGTTCCCTTTATGGCTACACCTTC. Translated, it gives CASSSLYGYTF.

A note on this clone: Other DNA sequences in this specimen translate into the identical CDR3. V gene TRBV18 combines with J gene TRBJ1-5; no firm D call. This CDR3 is 14 amino acids long. CDR1 and CDR2 (germline): KGHSH, LQKENI. Trimming took 2 bases from V and 2 from J, leaving 7 bases between them. The chain's CDR3 is CASSPSGGNQPQHF. CDR3 coding DNA: TGTGCCAGCTCACCATCGGGAGGCAATCAGCCCCAGCATTTT.

This chain uses TRBV29-1 with TRBJ2-3; TRBD1 aligns across 8 bases. V shed 5 bases, J shed 0 bases, and the junction held 7 bases outside the gene matches. The CDR3 length is 15 residues. In germline, CDR1 is SQVTM, CDR2 ANQGSEA. CDR3 bases: TGCAGCGTTAAGCAGGGACAGGAGAGCACAGATACGCAGTATTTT. Translated, it gives CSVKQGQESTDTQYF.

This chain connects TRBV2 to TRBJ2-4; the D gene is possibly TRBD1 (5 bases). CDR3 length: 14 residues. The germline V gene has CDR1 SNHLY and CDR2 FYNNEI. Trimming left V 1 base short and J 8 bases short, with 12 bases between. CDR3: CASSEDRIGDIQYF. In nucleotides, the CDR3 is TGTGCCAGCAGTGAAGACCGTATAGGGGACATTCAGTACTTC.

The chain combines TRBV7-6 with TRBJ1-6; 8 nucleotides line up with TRBD1. With 2 bases clipped from V and 7 bases from J, the junction kept 4 bases outside the gene matches. This CDR3 spans 15 amino acids. Germline V gene data show CDR1 as SGHVS and CDR2 as FNYEAQ. As DNA, the CDR3 is TGTGCCAGCAGCTTATCACAGGGGGGGAATTCACCCCTCCACTTT. Protein: CASSLSQGGNSPLHF.

V usage is TRBV19 and J usage is TRBJ1-2; possible D gene TRBD1, 5 bases. Germline-derived CDR1 and CDR2 are LNHDA and SQIVND (reference sequence). The CDR3 sequence is 15 residues long. Trimming pared 0 bases from V and 8 bases from J, leaving 16 bases between. The CDR3 loop reads CASSIEQGGGGGYTF. The CDR3, as DNA: TGTGCCAGTAGTATAGAGCAGGGAGGAGGAGGCGGCTACACCTTC.

V is TRBV28 and J is TRBJ1-5; D remains ambiguous. The ends were cut back, 2 bases at V and 3 bases at J, with 11 bases in the middle. Per germline, CDR1 MDHEN and CDR2 SYDVKM. CDR3 length: 15 amino acids. CDR3 sequence: CASSLGQAINQPQHF. The CDR3, as DNA: TGTGCCAGCAGTTTAGGGCAGGCGATCAATCAGCCCCAGCATTTT.

The rearrangement joins TRBV27 to TRBJ1-2, with TRBD1 matching over 12 bases. J was trimmed by 5 bases and V by 8 bases; bases with no gene match: 15. The CDR3 spans 17 residues. CDR1 is MNHEY and CDR2 is SMNVEV in the germline V gene (reference sequence). The CDR3 spells CASRLLGQGAAGYGYTF. CDR3 sequence (DNA): TGTGCCAGCCGCCTCCTGGGACAGGGGGCCGCCGGGTATGGCTACACCTTC.

The V gene is TRBV9, the J gene TRBJ1-5; a possible D gene is TRBD1 (5 bases). The length of the CDR3 is 15 residues. CDR1 SGDLS and CDR2 YYNGEE come from the germline V gene. The germline V and J ends were trimmed by 0 bases and 5 bases, with 12 bases remaining between them. CDR3: CASSVDGARDQPQHF. CDR3 bases: TGTGCCAGCAGCGTAGATGGGGCAAGGGATCAGCCCCAGCATTTT.

This chain joins TRBV6-6 and TRBJ1-1, with TRBD1 matching 9 bases. CDR3 length: 13 amino acids. The germline V gene encodes CDR1 MNHNY and CDR2 SVGAGI (reference sequence). V trimming: 4 bases; J trimming: 4 bases; junction bases outside the gene matches: 1. The CDR3 nucleotides read TGTGCCAGCAGTTTGACAGGGGGCACTGAAGCTTTCTTT. Residues: CASSLTGGTEAFF.

The chain joins TRBV7-8 to TRBJ1-2, with D uncertain. Trimming stripped 6 bases from V and 6 bases from J, with 11 bases between. CDR3 length equals 12 residues. Per the germline V gene, CDR1 is SGHVS and CDR2 is FQNEAQ. The chain's CDR3 is CASSYGVNGYTF. CDR3 in DNA: TGTGCCAGCAGTTACGGGGTAAATGGCTACACCTTC.

In nucleotides, the CDR3 is TGTGCCAGCAGTGATCGGGGGGTCACTGAAGCTTTCTTT. It encodes CASSDRGVTEAFF. The rearrangement joins TRBV2 to TRBJ1-1; weak D call: TRBD1 (5 bases). CDR1 is SNHLY and CDR2 is FYNNEI in the germline V gene. Trimming took off 3 bases at V and 4 bases at J, with 9 bases between the two ends. The CDR3 loop spans 13 amino acids.

The rearrangement joins TRBV12-3 or TRBV12-4 to TRBJ2-2; D unclear. The CDR3 runs 12 residues. The germline V and J ends were trimmed by 5 bases and 7 bases, with 8 bases remaining between them. CDR3 protein: CASSPRVGELFF. The CDR3 nucleotides read TGTGCCAGCAGTCCCCGGGTCGGGGAGCTGTTTTTT.